This TCR beta chain was identified in a study of vaccination and CD4 T cells after COVID-19. Sequencing of cultured CD4+ T cell DNA used the Oncomine TCR Beta short-read assay. One entry per CDR3 protein results from TCRdb running MiXCR on the PCR reads. The repertoire holds 6,500 to 10,000 distinct CDR3 sequences, roughly 60% seen once, with 35% in the top ten. As to treatment: roughly 10-day PBMC culture with coronavirus spike peptide pools or control peptides (ViraFEST assay). TCRs were sequenced by ViraFEST after antigen-specific T cells had been expanded with peptide pools. Details on this clonotype: The antigen is not known.

Material for sequencing was CD4+ T cells from blood, cultured in vitro. This clonotype originated in a human donor who had recovered from COVID-19.

CDR3 loop: CASSLIGTGGIEQYF. CDR3 sequence (DNA): TGTGCCAGCAGTTTAATAGGGACAGGGGGGATAGAGCAGTACTTC. The chain employs TRBV27 and TRBJ2-7, with 11 nucleotides matching TRBD1. V lost 2 bases, J lost 7 bases, and 7 bases stayed unmatched. The CDR3 runs 15 residues. Germline V gives CDR1 MNHEY, CDR2 SMNVEV (reference sequence).